These T cell receptor beta chains were read from a single sample in a study of T cell responses to AZD1222 COVID-19 vaccine. The protocol was immunoSEQ multiplex PCR, while the TCRdb copy is restricted to in-frame clones and leaves out a portion. The repertoire includes 150,000 or so clones, about nine tenths of them detected once, and roughly 10% sits in the top ten. The specimen was peripheral blood, collected 28 days after the second AZD1222 dose. Receptors originate from an adult who received the AZD1222 COVID-19 vaccine. CDR3s include the opening cysteine and the closing phenylalanine or tryptophan. D genes are given only for firm matches. For some rows the clone size is stated as once, few or many, or as a class when expanded; others skip it.

j_call d_call v_call clone_size cdr3_nt cdr3_aa
TRBJ1-6 NA TRBV27 NA TGTGCCAGCAGGCCTGTTTTGAATTCACCCCTCCACTTT CASRPVLNSPLHF
TRBJ1-1 TRBD1 TRBV29-1 NA TGCAGCGCCCGGGACAGGGGGAGTACTGAAGCTTTCTTT CSARDRGSTEAFF
TRBJ1-2 NA TRBV3-1/TRBV3-2 NA TGTGCCAGCAGCCCCGCAGGGCGCTATGGCTACACCTTC CASSPAGRYGYTF
TRBJ1-1 NA TRBV19 NA TGTGCCAGTAGTATAGGGGGGGGAACTGAAGCTTTCTTT CASSIGGGTEAFF
TRBJ2-1 NA TRBV5-4 NA TGTGCCAGCAGCCCCCGGACGGGATACAATGAGCAGTTCTTC CASSPRTGYNEQFF
TRBJ1-1 NA TRBV19 NA TGTGCCAGTAGTACCACAACCCTGAACACTGAAGCTTTCTTT CASSTTTLNTEAFF
TRBJ2-3 TRBD1 TRBV19 NA TGTGCCAGTAACAGGGGTTCGAACACAGATACGCAGTATTTT CASNRGSNTDTQYF
TRBJ1-6 NA TRBV15 NA TGTGCCACCCGGATGGACTGGCCCTATAATTCACCCCTTCACTTT CATRMDWPYNSPLHF
TRBJ1-2 NA TRBV7-2 few TGTGCCAGCAGCTTAGTAGGATCACTATTGGGGAATTGGAGCTACACCTTC CASSLVGSLLGNWSYTF
TRBJ1-4 NA TRBV29-1 NA TGCAGCGTCCGTGGAGTCCGAGGGGAAAAACTGTTTTTT CSVRGVRGEKLFF
TRBJ1-2 TRBD1 TRBV19 NA TGTGCCAGTAGGATCAAGGGGGCTAAAATACAAAACTATGGCTACACCTTC CASRIKGAKIQNYGYTF
TRBJ1-2 NA TRBV30 NA TGTGCCTGGGGGGGGACCCCCTATGGCTACACCTTC CAWGGTPYGYTF
TRBJ1-4 TRBD1 TRBV5-1 once TGCGCCAGCAGCTTATACAGGGGAACTAATGAAAAACTGTTTTTT CASSLYRGTNEKLFF
TRBJ2-5 NA TRBV28 NA TGTGCCAGCAGTTTACGCCAAGTGTTGGCACTGAGGGAAGAGACCCAGTACTTC CASSLRQVLALREETQYF
TRBJ1-2 NA TRBV1 NA TGCACCAGCAGCCAAGATCGTTCTGAGGGAACGGAGGGCTACACCTTC CTSSQDRSEGTEGYTF
TRBJ2-3 TRBD2 TRBV4-3 NA TGCGCCAGCAGCCAAGATCGGGCTAGCGGGGCCTACACAGATACGCAGTATTTT CASSQDRASGAYTDTQYF
TRBJ2-5 TRBD1 TRBV15 NA TGTGCCACCAGCAGATATGGGACAGGAGAGACCCAGTACTTC CATSRYGTGETQYF
TRBJ2-2 TRBD1 TRBV3-1/TRBV3-2 NA TGTGCCAGCAGCCAAGAAATCGGACAGGGGGCTTACGGGGAGCTGTTTTTT CASSQEIGQGAYGELFF
TRBJ2-5 TRBD1 TRBV7-3 NA TGTGCCAGCAGCTTCCACGGAGGAGGGACAGGGGTGACCCAGTACTTC CASSFHGGGTGVTQYF
TRBJ2-2 NA TRBV5-1 NA TGCGCCAGCAGCGCTTGGACCGGGACCCAGAACACCGGGGAGCTGTTTTTT CASSAWTGTQNTGELFF
TRBJ1-5 NA TRBV19 NA TGTGCCAGTAGTATGTCAGGGTTTCAGCCCCAGCATTTT CASSMSGFQPQHF
TRBJ1-1 NA TRBV7-2 NA TGTGCCAGCCGAGCGGGAGGGAACACTGAAGCTTTCTTT CASRAGGNTEAFF
TRBJ2-7 NA TRBV12-3/TRBV12-4 NA TGTGCCAGCAGACGTTCGAGCCGCTACGAGCAGTACTTC CASRRSSRYEQYF
TRBJ1-2 NA TRBV6-1 NA TGTGCCAGCAGTGATGTGGAGGGGAGCTATGGCTACACCTTC CASSDVEGSYGYTF
TRBJ1-2 TRBD1 TRBV6-5 NA TGTGCCAGCTTCAGGGGGAGGGACTATGGCTACACCTTC CASFRGRDYGYTF
TRBJ2-7 NA TRBV28 NA TGTGCCAGCAGTTTAACAGGTCCCTACGAGCAGTACTTC CASSLTGPYEQYF
TRBJ2-2 TRBD1 TRBV7-8 few TGTGCCAGCAGCATAGGGACAGCCTTAAACACCGGGGAGCTGTTTTTT CASSIGTALNTGELFF
TRBJ1-5 TRBD1 TRBV6-2/TRBV6-3 NA TGTGCCAGCAGTTGGGGACAGACTAGCAATCAGCCCCAGCATTTT CASSWGQTSNQPQHF
TRBJ2-7 TRBD2 TRBV29-1 NA TGCAGCGTTCAACTGTTTAGCGGGGGTTCCTACGAGCAGTACTTC CSVQLFSGGSYEQYF
TRBJ2-3 NA TRBV9 NA TGTGCCAGCAGCGTAGCACTCACAGATACGCAGTATTTT CASSVALTDTQYF
TRBJ2-1 TRBD2 TRBV28 NA TGTGCCAGTGGGGACCTAGCGGGAGGAGAGAATGAGCAGTTCTTC CASGDLAGGENEQFF
TRBJ1-2 TRBD1 TRBV28 NA TGTGCCAGCAGTTCGGGACAGGGGGCGTTCTTTGGCTATGGCTACACCTTC CASSSGQGAFFGYGYTF
TRBJ2-1 TRBD2 TRBV6-7 few TGTGCCAGCAGTTATGTAAAGCGGGATGGGAATGAGCAGTTCTTC CASSYVKRDGNEQFF
TRBJ2-1 NA TRBV15 few TGTGCCACCAGCAGAGATCCCCAGAAGGGCGAGCAGTTCTTC CATSRDPQKGEQFF
TRBJ2-7 NA TRBV19 NA TGTGCCAGTAGTCCTGGGACTTACGAGCAGTACTTC CASSPGTYEQYF
TRBJ2-3 NA TRBV24-1 NA TGTGCCACCAGTGATTTGCGGGGCACAGATACGCAGTATTTT CATSDLRGTDTQYF
TRBJ1-1 NA TRBV4-3 NA TGCGCCAGCAGCCAAGATCCGACTGGGAGCACTGAAGCTTTCTTT CASSQDPTGSTEAFF
TRBJ1-5 NA TRBV15 once TGTGCCACCAGCAGTCTACACTACCGGGACCCTAGCAATCAGCCCCAGCATTTT CATSSLHYRDPSNQPQHF
TRBJ2-3 NA TRBV7-9 NA TGTGCCAGCGTCAAAGGAATAGGTCAGGGCAGCACAGATACGCAGTATTTT CASVKGIGQGSTDTQYF
TRBJ2-7 NA TRBV5-5 few TGTGCCAGCAGCTTTCAGGACAGAGAATACGAGCAGTACTTC CASSFQDREYEQYF
TRBJ1-5 NA TRBV7-2 NA TGTGCCAGCAGCTCGAACAGGCAGCCCCAGCATTTT CASSSNRQPQHF
TRBJ1-5 TRBD1 TRBV7-3 few TGTGCCAGCAGCCCACGGACAGGGGTGAGCGGCAATCAGCCCCAGCATTTT CASSPRTGVSGNQPQHF
TRBJ2-3 TRBD2 TRBV27 NA TGTGCCAGCAGTCCGATATTAGCGGGAGTCCCAGATACGCAGTATTTT CASSPILAGVPDTQYF
TRBJ2-7 TRBD1 TRBV28 NA TGTGCCAGCAGGGGACAGGGGCAAAACCTATTCCTCTCCTACGAGCAGTACTTC CASRGQGQNLFLSYEQYF
TRBJ2-5 NA TRBV18 NA TGTGCCGGCTCACCGGCGCTGTCGGAGACCCAGTACTTC CAGSPALSETQYF
TRBJ1-4 NA TRBV4-3 NA TGCGCCAGCAGCCGTCAGGCTGGTGAAGAAAAACTGTTTTTT CASSRQAGEEKLFF
TRBJ1-4 TRBD1 TRBV10-2 NA TGCGCCAGCAGTGAGCCCGGGACAGGGGCGTTAATGAGAAAACTGTTTTTT CASSEPGTGALMRKLFF
TRBJ2-3 NA TRBV19 once TGTGCCAGTAGTATCGGGTGGGCGGATACGCAGTATTTT CASSIGWADTQYF
TRBJ2-5 NA TRBV9 NA TGTGCCAGCAGCGGGGGGTTGGAGACCCAGTACTTC CASSGGLETQYF
TRBJ2-7 NA TRBV5-8 NA TGTGCCAGCAGCCCTACTACCCACGAGCAGTACTTC CASSPTTHEQYF